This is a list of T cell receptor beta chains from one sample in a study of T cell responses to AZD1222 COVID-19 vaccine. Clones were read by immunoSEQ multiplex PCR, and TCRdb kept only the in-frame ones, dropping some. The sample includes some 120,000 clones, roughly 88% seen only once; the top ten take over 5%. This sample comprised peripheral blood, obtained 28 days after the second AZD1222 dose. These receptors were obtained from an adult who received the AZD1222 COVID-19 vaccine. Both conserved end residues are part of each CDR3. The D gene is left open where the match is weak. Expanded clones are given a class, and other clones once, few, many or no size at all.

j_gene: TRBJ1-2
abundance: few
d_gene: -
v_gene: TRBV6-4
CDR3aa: CASREDKGDGYGYTF
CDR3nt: TGTGCCAGCAGAGAAGATAAAGGGGACGGCTATGGCTACACCTTC

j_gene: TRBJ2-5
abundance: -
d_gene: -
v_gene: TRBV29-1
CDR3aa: CSVEDGVPGETQYF
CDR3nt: TGCAGCGTTGAGGATGGGGTGCCTGGAGAGACCCAGTACTTC

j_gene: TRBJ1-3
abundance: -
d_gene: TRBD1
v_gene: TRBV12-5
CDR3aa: CASGLPTGAGNTIYF
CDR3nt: TGTGCTAGTGGCCTCCCCACAGGGGCTGGAAACACCATATATTTT

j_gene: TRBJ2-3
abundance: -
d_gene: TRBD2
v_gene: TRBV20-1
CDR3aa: CSASDPGTSGGAGGADTQYF
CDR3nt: TGCAGTGCTAGTGATCCCGGGACTAGCGGGGGGGCCGGCGGTGCAGATACGCAGTATTTT

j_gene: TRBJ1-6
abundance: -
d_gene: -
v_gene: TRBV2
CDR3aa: CASRLEDSPLHF
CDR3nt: TGTGCCAGCAGATTGGAAGATTCACCCCTCCACTTT

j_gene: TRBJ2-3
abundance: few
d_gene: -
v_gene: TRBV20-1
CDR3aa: CSASGGAISDTQYF
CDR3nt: TGCAGTGCTAGTGGGGGGGCCATCTCAGATACGCAGTATTTT

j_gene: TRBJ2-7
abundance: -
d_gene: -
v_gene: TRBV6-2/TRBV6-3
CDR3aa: CASSSDVYEQYF
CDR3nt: TGTGCCAGCAGTTCGGATGTCTACGAGCAGTACTTC

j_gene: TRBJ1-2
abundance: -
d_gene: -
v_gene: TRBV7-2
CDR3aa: CASSHRQTNYGYTF
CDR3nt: TGTGCCAGCAGCCATCGACAGACTAACTATGGCTACACCTTC

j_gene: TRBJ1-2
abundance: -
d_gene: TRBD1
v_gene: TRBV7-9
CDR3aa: CASSGTVDYGYTF
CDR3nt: TGTGCCAGCAGCGGGACAGTCGACTATGGCTACACCTTC

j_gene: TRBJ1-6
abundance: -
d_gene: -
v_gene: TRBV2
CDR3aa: CASSEFERTNFSPLHF
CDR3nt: TGTGCCAGCAGTGAATTTGAGAGGACAAATTTCTCACCCCTCCACTTT

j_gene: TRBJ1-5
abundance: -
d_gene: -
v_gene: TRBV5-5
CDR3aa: CASCKGGTQPQHF
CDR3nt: TGTGCCAGCTGCAAAGGAGGGACTCAGCCCCAGCATTTT

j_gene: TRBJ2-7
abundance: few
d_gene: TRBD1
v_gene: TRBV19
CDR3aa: CASSIRDRVMGEQYF
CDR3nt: TGTGCCAGTAGTATCCGGGACAGGGTAATGGGGGAGCAGTACTTC

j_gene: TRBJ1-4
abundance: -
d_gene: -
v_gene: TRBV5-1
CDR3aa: CASSLAQATNEKLFF
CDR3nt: TGCGCCAGCAGCTTGGCACAAGCAACTAATGAAAAACTGTTTTTT

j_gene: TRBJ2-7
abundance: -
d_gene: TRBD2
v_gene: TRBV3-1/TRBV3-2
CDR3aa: CASSQAGGLYEQYF
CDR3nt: TGTGCCAGCAGCCAAGCGGGGGGGCTTTACGAGCAGTACTTC

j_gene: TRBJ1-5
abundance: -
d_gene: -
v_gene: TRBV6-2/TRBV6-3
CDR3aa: CASSYGGDRHNQPQHF
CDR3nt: TGTGCCAGCAGTTACGGGGGTGACCGGCACAATCAGCCCCAGCATTTT

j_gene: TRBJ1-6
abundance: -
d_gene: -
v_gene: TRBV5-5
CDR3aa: CASSREEGLSPLHF
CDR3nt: TGTGCCAGCAGTAGGGAGGAGGGGCTTTCACCCCTCCACTTT

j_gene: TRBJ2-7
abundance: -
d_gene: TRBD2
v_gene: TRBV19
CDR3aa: CASSTSGGDFYEQYF
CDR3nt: TGTGCCAGTAGCACTAGCGGGGGCGACTTCTACGAGCAGTACTTC

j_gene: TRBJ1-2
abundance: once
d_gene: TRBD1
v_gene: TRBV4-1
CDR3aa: CASSQVEGADGGYTF
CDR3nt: TGCGCCAGCAGCCAAGTAGAGGGGGCGGACGGTGGCTACACCTTC

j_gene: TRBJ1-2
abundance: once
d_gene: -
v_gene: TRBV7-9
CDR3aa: CASSLGGDSYGYTF
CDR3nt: TGTGCCAGCAGCTTGGGAGGGGATTCTTATGGCTACACCTTC

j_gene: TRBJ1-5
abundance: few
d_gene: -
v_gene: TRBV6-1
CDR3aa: CASSDQEDQPQHF
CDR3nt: TGTGCCAGCAGTGATCAGGAGGATCAGCCCCAGCATTTT

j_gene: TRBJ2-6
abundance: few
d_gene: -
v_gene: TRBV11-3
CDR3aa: CASSLIGSRANVLTF
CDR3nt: TGTGCCAGCAGCTTAATAGGTTCCAGGGCCAACGTCCTGACTTTC

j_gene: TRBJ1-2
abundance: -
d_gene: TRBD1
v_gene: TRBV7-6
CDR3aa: CASSQGQGRNYGYTF
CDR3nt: TGTGCCAGCAGCCAAGGACAGGGCAGGAACTATGGCTACACCTTC

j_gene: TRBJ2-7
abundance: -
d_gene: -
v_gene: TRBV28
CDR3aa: CASSLGPIPAYEQYF
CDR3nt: TGTGCCAGCAGTCTTGGACCCATCCCGGCCTACGAGCAGTACTTC

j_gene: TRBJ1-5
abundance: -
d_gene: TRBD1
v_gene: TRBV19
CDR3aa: CATRGRGRAQHF
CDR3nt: TGTGCCACCAGGGGGAGGGGCCGTGCCCAGCATTTT

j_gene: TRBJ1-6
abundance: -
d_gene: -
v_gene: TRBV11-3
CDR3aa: CASSYPGSSPLHF
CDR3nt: TGTGCCAGCAGCTATCCGGGGAGTTCACCCCTCCACTTT

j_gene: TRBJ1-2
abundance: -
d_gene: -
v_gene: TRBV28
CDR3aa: CASSLFPGSNYGYTF
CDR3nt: TGTGCCAGCAGTTTATTCCCAGGATCTAACTATGGCTACACCTTC

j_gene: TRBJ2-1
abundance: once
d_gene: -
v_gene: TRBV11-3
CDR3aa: CASPPSNEQFF
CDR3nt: TGTGCCAGCCCCCCCTCGAATGAGCAGTTCTTC

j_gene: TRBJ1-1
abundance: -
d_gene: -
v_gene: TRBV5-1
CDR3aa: CASSSDAGNTEAFF
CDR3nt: TGCGCCAGCAGCTCGGACGCAGGGAACACTGAAGCTTTCTTT

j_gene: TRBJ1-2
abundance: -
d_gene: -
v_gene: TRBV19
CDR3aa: CASSMGQGSSGYTF
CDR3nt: TGTGCCAGTAGTATGGGTCAGGGAAGTAGTGGCTACACCTTC